This entry concerns a single T cell receptor beta chain. The sample belongs to a study of T cell changes during pregnancy in multiple sclerosis. V was trimmed by 4 bases and J by 0 bases, leaving 16 bases between them. Germline CDR1 reads SGHNT; CDR2 reads YYREEE (reference sequence). There are 16 residues in the CDR3. The method was immunoSEQ multiplex PCR; TCRdb's version includes in-frame clones alone and lacks a portion of them. The data show 95,000 to 150,000 clones, 90% to 95% seen once. The material was peripheral blood, obtained before pregnancy. The TCR sequence derives from a female donor with multiple sclerosis, enrolled in a pregnancy study. The V call is TRBV5-4, the J call TRBJ1-2; D is perhaps TRBD1 (5 bases). The CDR3 DNA sequence: TGTGCCAGCAGCCCTACGGGGGAGAGGACTAACTATGGCTACACCTTC. It codes for CASSPTGERTNYGYTF.